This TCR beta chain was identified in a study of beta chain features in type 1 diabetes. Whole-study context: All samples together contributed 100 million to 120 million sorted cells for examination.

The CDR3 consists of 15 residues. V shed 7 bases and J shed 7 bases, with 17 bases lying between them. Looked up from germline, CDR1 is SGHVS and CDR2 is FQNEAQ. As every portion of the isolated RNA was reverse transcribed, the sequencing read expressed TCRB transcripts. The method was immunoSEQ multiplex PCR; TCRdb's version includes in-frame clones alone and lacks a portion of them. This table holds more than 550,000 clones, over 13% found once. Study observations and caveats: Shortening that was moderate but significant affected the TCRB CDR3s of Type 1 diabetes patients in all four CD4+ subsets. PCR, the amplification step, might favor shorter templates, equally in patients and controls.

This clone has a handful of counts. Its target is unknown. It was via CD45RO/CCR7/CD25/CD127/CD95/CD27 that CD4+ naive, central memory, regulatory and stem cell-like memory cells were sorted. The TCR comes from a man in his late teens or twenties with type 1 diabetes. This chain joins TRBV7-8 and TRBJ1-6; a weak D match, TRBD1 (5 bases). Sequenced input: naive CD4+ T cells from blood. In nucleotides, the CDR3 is TGTGCCAGCACCGAGATACAGGAGCGGAATTCACCCCTCCACTTT. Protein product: CASTEIQERNSPLHF.